The 24 T cell receptor beta chains below all came from one sample that was sequenced in a study of cytotoxic CD8 clonotypes in ibrutinib-treated CLL. The assay was immunoSEQ multiplex PCR, and TCRdb's table has in-frame clones only and misses some. The table records nearly 85,000 clones, around 75% of them present only once. The sample was PBMCs, taken after 12 months of ibrutinib treatment. These receptors came from a human donor with chronic lymphocytic leukemia.

On this clone: The junction departs from germline at one end; a sequencing error may be responsible. The rearrangement joins TRBV29-1 to TRBJ2-7; 13 positions match TRBD2. CDR1 and CDR2 from the germline V gene are SQVTM and ANQGSEA. The CDR3 is made up of 11 amino acids. The CDR3 bases are TGCAGCGTTGATGGGACTAGCGGGACGATCTTC. It encodes CSVDGTSGTIF.

The rearrangement uses TRBV9 and TRBJ2-5; 7 bases are shared with TRBD2. V trimming: 2 bases; J trimming: 5 bases; junction bases outside the gene matches: 3. The CDR3 has 13 residues. CDR1 and CDR2 from the germline V gene are SGDLS and YYNGEE. The CDR3 region is CASSVGLGETQYF. CDR3 DNA: TGTGCCAGCAGCGTTGGACTAGGGGAGACCCAGTACTTC.

The genes are TRBV13 and TRBJ2-1; 7 bases are shared with TRBD2. The CDR3 covers 13 residues. V shed 4 bases and J 9 bases; nucleotides not matched to a gene: 6. Germline V gives CDR1 PRHDT, CDR2 FYEKMQ (reference sequence). CDR3 amino acids: CASSSIGEGEQFF. DNA for the CDR3: TGTGCCAGCAGCTCCATAGGGGAGGGTGAGCAGTTCTTC. Full variable domain (outside the CDR3, taken from reference TRBV13 and TRBJ2-1): AAGVIQSPRHLIKEKRETATLKCYPIPRHDTVYWYQQGPGQDPQFLISFYEKMQSDKGSIPDRFSAQQFSDYHSELNMSSLELGDSALYFCASSSIGEGEQFFGPGTRLTVL.

V is TRBV5-4 and J is TRBJ2-5, with D maybe TRBD2 (7 bases). Trimming left V 2 bases short and J 3 bases short, with 14 bases between. This CDR3 region has 15 residues. The germline V gene has CDR1 SGHNT and CDR2 YYREEE (reference sequence). The CDR3 is CASSFGGREEETQYF. In DNA, the CDR3 is TGTGCCAGCAGCTTCGGGGGGCGTGAGGAAGAGACCCAGTACTTC.

The J gene is TRBJ1-5, the V gene TRBV27; tentative D call: TRBD1 (5 bases). Germline assignment: CDR1 MNHEY and CDR2 SMNVEV (reference sequence). The CDR3 runs to 19 residues. The V end lost 7 bases, the J end lost 0 bases, and 25 bases lay between the germline ends. The CDR3 bases are TGTGCCAGCACTCCGAGTGGGGACTTGGTGTTGGGTAGCAATCAGCCCCAGCATTTT. Residues: CASTPSGDLVLGSNQPQHF.

J is TRBJ2-2 and V is TRBV27; TRBD1 is a possible D gene (6 bases). Germline loops: CDR1 MNHEY, CDR2 SMNVEV (reference sequence). The CDR3 contains 16 residues. Trimming shortened V by 2 bases and J by 4 bases, and 14 bases separated the two germline ends. The CDR3 spells CASSLNRAPGTGELFF. CDR3 sequence (DNA): TGTGCCAGCAGTTTAAACAGGGCACCCGGCACCGGGGAGCTGTTTTTT.

The chain recombines TRBV7-8 with TRBJ2-7; D unresolved. V was cut by 1 base and J by 2 bases, with 9 bases left in between. The CDR3 totals 14 residues. CDR1 and CDR2 from the germline V gene are SGHVS and FQNEAQ. CDR3 sequence (DNA): TGTGCCAGCAGCTTAGGGGTCCGGCCCTACGAGCAGTACTTC. Encoded protein: CASSLGVRPYEQYF.

The genes are TRBV28 and TRBJ2-7; perhaps TRBD1 as D (6 bases). V was clipped by 4 bases and J by 9 bases, with 19 bases between them. Looked up from germline, CDR1 is MDHEN and CDR2 is SYDVKM. This CDR3 spans 14 amino acids. The CDR3 spells CASSSPGATGVQYF. Written as DNA, the CDR3 is TGTGCCAGCAGTTCGCCAGGGGCCACGGGCGTGCAGTACTTC. The whole variable domain, filled in from reference TRBV28 and TRBJ2-7, reads DVKVTQSSRYLVKRTGEKVFLECVQDMDHENMFWYRQDPGLGLRLIYFSYDVKMKEKGDIPEGYSVSREKKERFSLILESASTNQTSMYLCASSSPGATGVQYFGPGTRLTVT.

The sample holds one count of this clone. This chain connects TRBV7-8 to TRBJ2-5, with unresolved D. V lost 3 bases, J lost 0 bases, and 5 bases lay in between. Looked up from germline, CDR1 is SGHVS and CDR2 is FQNEAQ. CDR3 length equals 13 residues. CDR3 protein: CASSFGYQETQYF. CDR3 DNA sequence: TGTGCCAGCAGCTTTGGGTACCAAGAGACCCAGTACTTC.

The chain has TRBV29-1 and TRBJ2-7; D is undetermined. This CDR3 contains 11 residues. CDR1 SQVTM and CDR2 ANQGSEA come from the germline V gene. The V and J ends lost 3 bases and 3 bases respectively, with 6 bases between them. The CDR3 sequence is CSVEFSYEQYF. In nucleotides, the CDR3 is TGCAGCGTTGAGTTCAGCTACGAGCAGTACTTC.

The chain recombines TRBV6-1 with TRBJ2-3; 7 nucleotides line up with TRBD2. The CDR3 has 15 amino acids. CDR1 and CDR2 (germline): MNHNS, SASEGT. V shed 5 bases and J 1 base; nucleotides not matched to a gene: 6. CDR3 nucleotide sequence: TGTGCCAGCAGTCCCCTGGGGGGGGGCACAGATACGCAGTATTTT. Protein: CASSPLGGGTDTQYF.

The chain is built from TRBV11-2 and TRBJ2-3, with no clear D. This CDR3 has 13 amino acids. CDR1 and CDR2 from the germline V gene are SGHAT and FQNNGV. V dropped 5 bases and J dropped 0 bases, with 6 bases sitting between them. The chain's CDR3 is CASSRRSTDTQYF. The CDR3 DNA is TGTGCCAGCAGCCGGCGGAGCACAGATACGCAGTATTTT.

The V call is TRBV30, the J call TRBJ1-5; weak D call: TRBD1 (6 bases). Trimming stripped 1 base from V and 6 bases from J, with 10 bases between. This CDR3 region has 13 residues. The V gene's germline CDR1 is GTSNPN and CDR2 SVGIG (reference sequence). The CDR3 DNA reads TGTGCCTGGAGTGAGGGGGGGACTCAGCCCCAGCATTTT. Encoded protein: CAWSEGGTQPQHF.

This clone has just a few counts. The chain combines TRBV19 with TRBJ2-7, with TRBD1 matching over 9 bases. The germline V gene encodes CDR1 LNHDA and CDR2 SQIVND (reference sequence). The CDR3 contains 17 residues. V shed 6 bases, J shed 2 bases, and the junction held 14 bases outside the gene matches. CDR3 sequence: CASSPGPSGTGTYEQYF. CDR3 sequence (DNA): TGTGCCAGTAGCCCCGGGCCCTCCGGGACAGGGACCTACGAGCAGTACTTC.

The V call is TRBV10-3, the J call TRBJ1-2; 7 bases agree with TRBD1. J gave up 7 bases and V 6 bases, and 8 bases lay outside the gene matches. The CDR3 is 13 residues long. In germline, CDR1 is ENHRY, CDR2 SYGVKD. In nucleotides, the CDR3 is TGTGCCATCAGCCCCGACAGGGTTATTGGCTACACCTTC. Translation gives CAISPDRVIGYTF.

V is TRBV30 and J is TRBJ2-1; 10 positions agree with TRBD1. Trimming at V came to 0 bases and at J to 8 bases, leaving 7 bases not matched to a gene. This CDR3 is 15 amino acids long. Per germline, CDR1 GTSNPN and CDR2 SVGIG (reference sequence). The CDR3 sequence: CAWSVMGTGVDEQFF. The DNA of the CDR3 is TGTGCCTGGAGTGTAATGGGGACAGGGGTCGATGAGCAGTTCTTC.

V is TRBV5-1 and J is TRBJ2-7; D is undetermined. The CDR3 has 14 amino acids. Germline loops: CDR1 SGHRS, CDR2 YFSETQ. Between the trimmed V and J ends, which lost 3 bases and 2 bases, there was a span of 12 bases. CDR3 in amino acids: CASSWTSGPYEQYF. CDR3 bases: TGCGCCAGCAGCTGGACCTCCGGACCCTACGAGCAGTACTTC.

This chain links TRBV14 with TRBJ2-3, with 8 bases fitting TRBD2. Germline values: CDR1 SGHDN, CDR2 FVKESK. This CDR3 is built from 14 residues. With 4 bases clipped from V and 6 bases from J, the junction kept 6 bases outside the gene matches. For the CDR3, the DNA is TGTGCCAGCAGCCCCGGGACTAGGGGCGATACGCAGTATTTT. As protein: CASSPGTRGDTQYF.

This clone was seen only a few times. The chain couples TRBV4-2 to TRBJ1-3; possibly TRBD1 for D (5 bases). The CDR3 has 14 amino acids. The ends were cut back, 3 bases at V and 0 bases at J, with 6 bases in the middle. Germline-derived CDR1 and CDR2 are LGHNA and YNFKEQ. The CDR3 DNA reads as TGTGCCAGCAGCCAGACAGACTCTGGAAACACCATATATTTT. Amino acids: CASSQTDSGNTIYF.

CDR3: CASSSLTGQAASYNSPLHF. CDR3 bases: TGTGCCAGCAGTTCCCTGACCGGACAGGCCGCATCCTATAATTCACCCCTCCACTTT. The V and J genes are TRBV28 and TRBJ1-6, with TRBD1 matching over 7 bases. The V and J ends lost 4 bases and 1 base, in that order; junction bases with no gene match: 13. Germline V gives CDR1 MDHEN, CDR2 SYDVKM. The length of the CDR3 is 19 residues.

Notes on this clone: Since a much larger clone is just one base distant, this may be a read error. This CDR3 is also generated by other DNA sequences in the sample. The J gene is TRBJ2-7, the V gene TRBV11-1; perhaps D is TRBD1 or TRBD2 (7 bases each). Trimming left V 5 bases short and J 2 bases short, with 16 bases between. Germline V gene lookup returns CDR1 SGHAT and CDR2 FQDESV (reference sequence). The CDR3 sequence is 15 residues long. The CDR3, as DNA: TGTGCCAGCAGCCCAGGGGGGGGCACCACCTACGAGCAGTACTTC. Its protein is CASSPGGGTTYEQYF.

The gene calls are TRBV28 and TRBJ1-1; D gene unclear. Germline V lookup: CDR1 MDHEN, CDR2 SYDVKM. The CDR3 consists of 13 residues. Trimming shortened V by 6 bases and J by 8 bases, and 16 bases separated the two germline ends. CDR3 nucleotides: TGTGCCAGCAGCCCACCTCCGAGTTCGGAAGCTTTCTTT. Protein: CASSPPPSSEAFF.

The chain couples TRBV6-4 to TRBJ2-3; a weak D match, TRBD2 (5 bases). CDR3 length: 15 residues. Trimming cost V 6 bases and J 2 bases, with 15 bases left between them. The germline V gene encodes CDR1 MRHNA and CDR2 SNTAGT. The CDR3 sequence is CASRTPWESTDTQYF. The CDR3, as DNA: TGTGCCAGCAGGACACCATGGGAGTCCACAGATACGCAGTATTTT.

The rearrangement links TRBV19 to TRBJ2-7; weak D call: TRBD2 (7 bases). From germline, CDR1 is LNHDA and CDR2 SQIVND (reference sequence). The CDR3 is 15 amino acids. Trimming cost V 4 bases and J 2 bases, with 15 bases left between them. This CDR3 reads CASSSAAGAPYEQYF. CDR3 sequence (DNA): TGTGCCAGTAGTAGCGCCGCGGGGGCCCCCTACGAGCAGTACTTC.